What follows are 3 T cell receptor beta chains derived from one specimen sequenced in a study of cytomegalovirus exposure and HLA in healthy donors. This table comes from immunoSEQ multiplex PCR, and its TCRdb copy is limited to in-frame clones, with some not included. The sample lists about 170,000 clones, 70% to 90% occurring once. Sample: PBMCs. The receptors derive from a woman in her late teens or twenties in good health and CMV-seronegative.

The rearrangement links TRBV10-3 to TRBJ2-7; weak D call: TRBD2 (6 bases). From germline, CDR1 is ENHRY and CDR2 SYGVKD. Trimming pared 2 bases from V and 9 bases from J, leaving 17 bases between. CDR3 length equals 14 residues. The CDR3 sequence: CAISELPPPGGQYF. The CDR3 coding sequence is TGTGCCATCAGTGAGCTCCCTCCCCCCGGGGGGCAGTACTTC.

This clone was seen only once. The chain recombines TRBV19 with TRBJ1-2; the D gene is possibly TRBD1 (5 bases). Trimming pared 4 bases from V and 12 bases from J, leaving 27 bases between. This CDR3 has 16 amino acids. Germline V CDR1 and CDR2: LNHDA, SQIVND (reference sequence). CDR3 in amino acids: CASSNGRPGTQAGNTF. CDR3 coding DNA: TGTGCCAGTAGTAACGGGAGACCAGGGACGCAGGCCGGGAACACCTTC.

The chain couples TRBV7-8 to TRBJ2-3, with 7 positions matching TRBD2. This CDR3 contains 15 residues. V gave up 5 bases and J gave up 2 bases; unmatched junction bases: 7. Germline V gene sequence: CDR1 SGHVS, CDR2 FQNEAQ. The CDR3 region has the DNA TGTGCCAGCAGCGGCTCTAGCGGATACACAGATACGCAGTATTTT. This encodes CASSGSSGYTDTQYF.